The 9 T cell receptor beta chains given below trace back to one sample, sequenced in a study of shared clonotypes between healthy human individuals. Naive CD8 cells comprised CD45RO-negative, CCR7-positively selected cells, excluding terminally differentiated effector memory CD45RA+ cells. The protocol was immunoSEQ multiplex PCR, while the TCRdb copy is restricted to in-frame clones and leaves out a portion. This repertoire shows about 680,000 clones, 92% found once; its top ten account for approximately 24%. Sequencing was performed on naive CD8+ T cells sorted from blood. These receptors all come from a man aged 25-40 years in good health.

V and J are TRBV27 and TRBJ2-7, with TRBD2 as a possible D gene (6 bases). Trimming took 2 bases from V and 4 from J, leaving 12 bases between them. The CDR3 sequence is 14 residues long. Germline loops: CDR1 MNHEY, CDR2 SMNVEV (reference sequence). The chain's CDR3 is CASSLRAGRYEQYF. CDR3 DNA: TGTGCCAGCAGTTTAAGGGCAGGGAGGTACGAGCAGTACTTC.

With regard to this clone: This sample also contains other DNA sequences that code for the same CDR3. The CDR3 DNA reads TGTGCCAGCAGCTTAGTTCAGTCCACAGATACGCAGTATTTT. Its protein is CASSLVQSTDTQYF. V is TRBV7-9 and J is TRBJ2-3; the D is unclear. This CDR3 contains 14 residues. In germline, CDR1 is SEHNR, CDR2 FQNEAQ (reference sequence). Trimming took 1 base from V and 2 from J, leaving 7 bases between them.

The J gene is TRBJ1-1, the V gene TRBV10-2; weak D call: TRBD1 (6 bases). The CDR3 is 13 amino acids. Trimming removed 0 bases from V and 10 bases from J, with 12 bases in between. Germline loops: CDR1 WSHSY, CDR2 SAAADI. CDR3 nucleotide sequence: TGCGCCAGCAGTGAGTCCAGGGGAGGGGGAGCTTTCTTT. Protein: CASSESRGGGAFF.

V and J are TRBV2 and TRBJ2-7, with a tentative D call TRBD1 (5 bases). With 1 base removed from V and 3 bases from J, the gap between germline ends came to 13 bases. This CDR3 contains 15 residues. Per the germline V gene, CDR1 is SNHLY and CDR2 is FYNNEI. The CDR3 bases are TGTGCCAGCAGTGAAGAGTTGGGGCTCGTCTACGAGCAGTACTTC. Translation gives CASSEELGLVYEQYF.

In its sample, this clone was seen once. For the CDR3, the DNA is TGTGCCAGCACCACTGACACGGACGTGATCTACGAGCAGTACTTC. Translating it yields CASTTDTDVIYEQYF. This rearrangement joins TRBV6-6 to TRBJ2-7, with D unclear. Trimming left V 7 bases short and J 3 bases short, with 19 bases between. There are 15 residues in the CDR3. Per the germline V gene, CDR1 is MNHNY and CDR2 is SVGAGI (reference sequence).

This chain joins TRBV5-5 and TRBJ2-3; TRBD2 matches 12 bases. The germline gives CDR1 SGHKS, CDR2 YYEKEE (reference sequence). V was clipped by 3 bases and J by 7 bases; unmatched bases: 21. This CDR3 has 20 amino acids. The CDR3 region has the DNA TGTGCCAGCAGCTCCAATCTAGCGGGAGGGCAACAGGTGTGGTCGTATACGCAGTATTTT. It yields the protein CASSSNLAGGQQVWSYTQYF.

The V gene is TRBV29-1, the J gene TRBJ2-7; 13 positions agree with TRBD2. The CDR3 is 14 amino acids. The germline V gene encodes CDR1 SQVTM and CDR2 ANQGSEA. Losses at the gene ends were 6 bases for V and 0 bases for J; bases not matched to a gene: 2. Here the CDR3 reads CSVGLAGASYEQYF. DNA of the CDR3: TGCAGCGTAGGACTAGCGGGGGCCTCCTACGAGCAGTACTTC.

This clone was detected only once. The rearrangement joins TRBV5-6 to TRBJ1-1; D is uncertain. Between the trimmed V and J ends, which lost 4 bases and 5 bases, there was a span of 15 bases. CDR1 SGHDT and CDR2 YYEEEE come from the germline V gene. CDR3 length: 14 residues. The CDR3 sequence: CASSMARILTEAFF. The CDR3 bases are TGTGCCAGCAGCATGGCCCGGATTTTAACTGAAGCTTTCTTT. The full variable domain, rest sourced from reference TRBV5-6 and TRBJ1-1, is DAGVTQSPTHLIKTRGQQVTLRCSPKSGHDTVSWYQQALGQGPQFIFQYYEEEERQRGNFPDRFSGHQFPNYSSELNVNALLLGDSALYLCASSMARILTEAFFGQGTRLTVV.

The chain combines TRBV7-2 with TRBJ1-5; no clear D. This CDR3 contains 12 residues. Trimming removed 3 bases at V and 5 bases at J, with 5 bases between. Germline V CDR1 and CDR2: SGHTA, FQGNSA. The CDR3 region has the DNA TGTGCCAGCAGCTTTGAATATCAGCCCCAGCATTTT. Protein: CASSFEYQPQHF. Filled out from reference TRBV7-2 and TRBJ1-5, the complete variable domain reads GAGVSQSPSNKVTEKGKDVELRCDPISGHTALYWYRQSLGQGLEFLIYFQGNSAPDKSGLPSDRFSAERTGGSVSTLTIQRTQQEDSAVYLCASSFEYQPQHFGDGTRLSIL.